Below are 3 T cell receptor beta chains sequenced from a single sample in a study of beta chain features in type 1 diabetes. Expressed TCRB transcripts were sequenced because the isolated RNA had all been reverse transcribed beforehand. TCRdb's copy holds only in-frame clones and misses some; the assay was immunoSEQ multiplex PCR. Here the sample spans over 300,000 clones, roughly 8% being singletons. Specimen: central memory CD4+ T cells from blood. The source of these receptors is a woman younger than 30 in good health.

This chain links TRBV7-2 with TRBJ2-7, with 8 nucleotides matching TRBD2. The V segment lost 5 bases and the J segment 2 bases; nucleotides outside the gene matches: 8. CDR1 is SGHTA and CDR2 is FQGNSA in the germline V gene. This CDR3 is 15 amino acids long. CDR3 protein: CASSPRLALAYEQYF. The CDR3 DNA sequence: TGTGCCAGCAGCCCTCGACTAGCGCTAGCCTACGAGCAGTACTTC.

V usage is TRBV7-3 and J usage is TRBJ2-2, with a possible D match to TRBD1 (6 bases). V lost 5 bases and J lost 3, with 10 bases in between. The CDR3 runs 14 residues. Germline V gives CDR1 SGHTA, CDR2 FQGTGA. The CDR3 bases are TGTGCCAGCAGCGCCTACAGGGACACCGGGGAGCTGTTTTTT. This sequence encodes CASSAYRDTGELFF.

J is TRBJ2-5 and V is TRBV28; D may be TRBD1 or TRBD2 (7 bases each). V lost 2 bases to trimming and J lost 5 bases, with 15 bases between them. Germline-derived CDR1 and CDR2 are MDHEN and SYDVKM. The CDR3 is 15 amino acids. The CDR3 here is CASSLAYQGGETQYF. CDR3 DNA sequence: TGTGCCAGCAGTTTAGCGTACCAGGGGGGGGAGACCCAGTACTTC.